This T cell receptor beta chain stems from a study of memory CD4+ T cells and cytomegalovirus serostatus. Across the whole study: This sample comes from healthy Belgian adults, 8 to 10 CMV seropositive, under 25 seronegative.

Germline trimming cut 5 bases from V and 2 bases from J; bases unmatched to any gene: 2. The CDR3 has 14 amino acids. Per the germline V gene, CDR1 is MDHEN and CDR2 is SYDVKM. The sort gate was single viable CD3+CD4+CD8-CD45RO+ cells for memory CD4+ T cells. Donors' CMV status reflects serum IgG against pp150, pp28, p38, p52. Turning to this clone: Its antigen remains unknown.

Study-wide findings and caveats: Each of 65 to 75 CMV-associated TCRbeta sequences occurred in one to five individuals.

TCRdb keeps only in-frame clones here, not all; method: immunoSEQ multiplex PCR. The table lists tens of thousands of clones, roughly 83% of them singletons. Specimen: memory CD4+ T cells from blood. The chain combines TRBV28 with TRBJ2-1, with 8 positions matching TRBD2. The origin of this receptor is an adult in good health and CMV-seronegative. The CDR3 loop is CASSSGGPYNEQFF. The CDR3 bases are TGTGCCAGCAGTAGCGGGGGTCCCTACAATGAGCAGTTCTTC.